The 10 T cell receptor beta chains presented below share a single source sample, sequenced in a study of regulatory T cells in long-lasting Graves disease. As for time point: newly diagnosed GD, antithyroid drugs for less than 3 months. Preparation of the TCR library used RNA extracted from PBMCs. CDR3 regions were amplified by Arm-PCR using iRepertoire HTBI primers to build TCR beta libraries. TCRdb reanalysed the multiplex PCR reads using MiXCR and keeps one entry per CDR3 protein. The sample carries about 320,000 distinct CDR3 sequences, more than 15% recorded once. This material consisted of peripheral blood mononuclear cells (PBMCs), taken at new diagnosis, from a patient treated with antithyroid drugs. All receptors come from a female donor with Graves disease.

This clonotype showed up many times. V gene TRBV28 combines with J gene TRBJ1-4, with 9 bases fitting TRBD1. Germline CDR1 MDHEN, CDR2 SYDVKM. The V and J ends lost 8 bases and 3 bases, in that order; junction bases with no gene match: 1. The CDR3 covers 13 residues. CDR3 coding DNA: TGTGCCAGCGGGGACAGGGCTAATGAAAAACTGTTTTTT. Amino acids: CASGDRANEKLFF. The full variable domain, rest sourced from reference TRBV28 and TRBJ1-4, is DVKVTQSSRYLVKRTGEKVFLECVQDMDHENMFWYRQDPGLGLRLIYFSYDVKMKEKGDIPEGYSVSREKKERFSLILESASTNQTSMYLCASGDRANEKLFFGSGTQLSVL.

The J gene is TRBJ1-1, the V gene TRBV7-2; 9 bases fit TRBD1. The length of the CDR3 is 18 residues. Losses at the gene ends were 3 bases for V and 0 bases for J; bases not matched to a gene: 11. The germline V gene encodes CDR1 SGHTA and CDR2 FQGNSA. The CDR3 here is CASSLWTGAVWVNTEAFF. The CDR3 DNA follows: TGTGCCAGCAGCTTGTGGACAGGGGCGGTGTGGGTGAACACTGAAGCTTTCTTT.

This clonotype was observed many times. J is TRBJ2-7 and V is TRBV9; D could derive from TRBD1 or TRBD2 (5 bases each). Trimming took off 3 bases at V and 2 bases at J, with 18 bases between the two ends. The CDR3 has 16 amino acids. Germline V CDR1 and CDR2: SGDLS, YYNGEE. The CDR3 is CASSAGTDTYPYEQYF. The CDR3 coding sequence is TGTGCCAGCAGCGCAGGGACGGACACCTATCCCTACGAGCAGTACTTC.

This clonotype was seen a handful of times. V gene TRBV11-3 combines with J gene TRBJ2-6; 10 positions agree with TRBD1. V was pared by 3 bases and J by 3 bases, with 5 bases of the junction left unmatched. Germline V lookup: CDR1 SGHNT, CDR2 YENEEA. This CDR3 spans 17 amino acids. The CDR3: CASSFLGQGDGANVLTF. The CDR3 coding sequence is TGTGCCAGCAGCTTCTTAGGACAGGGGGATGGGGCCAACGTCCTGACTTTC.

Concerning this clonotype: Likely a read error: the CDR3 ends without its conserved phenylalanine or tryptophan. The rearrangement uses TRBV12-3 or TRBV12-4 and TRBJ2-2; 7 bases line up with TRBD1. The CDR3 consists of 18 residues. V trimming: 7 bases; J trimming: 6 bases; junction bases outside the gene matches: 20. CDR3 sequence (DNA): TGTGCCAGCATTCCGGGACAGCACCTGATAATATATCCCGGGGAGCTGTTTTCT. Amino acid sequence: CASIPGQHLIIYPGELFS.

Ten or more counts support this clonotype. This sequence joins TRBV13 and TRBJ2-2; a weak D match, TRBD2 (6 bases). The CDR3 runs 16 residues. Germline values: CDR1 PRHDT, CDR2 FYEKMQ (reference sequence). Trimming removed 6 bases at V and 1 base at J, with 15 bases between. CDR3: CASRPLTGRNTGELFF. CDR3 nucleotides: TGTGCCAGCAGGCCACTTACCGGGAGGAACACCGGGGAGCTGTTTTTT.

The sample holds one count of this clonotype. The missing conserved phenylalanine or tryptophan at the end of this CDR3 makes a read error likely. The CDR3 region has the DNA TGTGCTAGCAGCTCGCCGGACCTCTTTACCAAAAACATTCAGTACTCC. Amino acid sequence: CASSSPDLFTKNIQYS. This chain links TRBV7-7 with TRBJ2-4; D is uncertain. Germline CDR1 is SSHAT and CDR2 is FNYEAQ (reference sequence). CDR3 length: 16 amino acids.

Details on this clonotype: A much larger clone differs by one base, so this may be a read error. The V and J genes are TRBV12-3 or TRBV12-4 and TRBJ1-2, with a tentative D call TRBD1 (6 bases). Trimming shortened V by 6 bases and J by 4 bases, and 9 bases separated the two germline ends. The CDR3 runs 12 residues. CDR3 sequence (DNA): TGTGCCAGCAGAGGACAGACCTATGGCTACACCTTC. Its translation: CASRGQTYGYTF.

About this clonotype: This may come from a read error, since a much larger clone is one base off. The chain links TRBV7-9 to TRBJ2-1, with TRBD2 matching 11 bases. This CDR3 is built from 16 residues. V was pared by 7 bases and J by 8 bases, with 13 bases of the junction left unmatched. The germline gives CDR1 SEHNR, CDR2 FQNEAQ (reference sequence). This chain's CDR3 is CASNSPTSGRADEQFF. The CDR3 DNA reads TGTGCCAGCAACAGCCCCACTAGCGGGAGAGCAGATGAGCAGTTCTTC.

The table lists this clonotype with a few counts. The J gene is TRBJ1-2, the V gene TRBV6-1, with TRBD1 matching 7 bases. Germline values: CDR1 MNHNS, CDR2 SASEGT. The ends lost 6 bases at V and 8 bases at J; junction bases unmatched: 6. This CDR3 comprises 12 residues. The CDR3 bases are TGTGCCAGCAGGGGAGGGGGCGGAGGCTACACCTTC. Translation: CASRGGGGGYTF.